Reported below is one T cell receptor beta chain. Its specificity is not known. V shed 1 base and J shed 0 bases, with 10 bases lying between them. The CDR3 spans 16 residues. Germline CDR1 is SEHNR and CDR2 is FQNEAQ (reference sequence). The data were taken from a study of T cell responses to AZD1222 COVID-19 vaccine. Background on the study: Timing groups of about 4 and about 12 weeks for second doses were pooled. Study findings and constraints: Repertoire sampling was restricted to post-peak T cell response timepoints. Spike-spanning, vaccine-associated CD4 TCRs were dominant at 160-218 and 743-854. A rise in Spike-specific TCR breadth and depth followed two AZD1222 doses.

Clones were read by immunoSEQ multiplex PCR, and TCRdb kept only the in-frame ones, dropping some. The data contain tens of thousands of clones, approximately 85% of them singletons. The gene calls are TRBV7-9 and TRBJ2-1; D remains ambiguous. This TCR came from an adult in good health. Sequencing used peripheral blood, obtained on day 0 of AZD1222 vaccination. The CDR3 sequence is CASSLGVASSYNEQFF. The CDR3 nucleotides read TGTGCCAGCAGCTTAGGGGTGGCGAGCTCCTACAATGAGCAGTTCTTC.